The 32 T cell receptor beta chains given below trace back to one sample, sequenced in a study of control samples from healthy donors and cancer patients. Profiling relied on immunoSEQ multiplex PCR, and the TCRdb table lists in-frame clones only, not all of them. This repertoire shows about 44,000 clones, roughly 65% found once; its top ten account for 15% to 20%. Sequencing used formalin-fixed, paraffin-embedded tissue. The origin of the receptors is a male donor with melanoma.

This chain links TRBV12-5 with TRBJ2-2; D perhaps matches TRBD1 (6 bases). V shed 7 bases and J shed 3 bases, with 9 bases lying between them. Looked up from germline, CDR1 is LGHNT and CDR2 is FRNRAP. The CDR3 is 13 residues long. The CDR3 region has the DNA TGTGCTAGTGCCCAGGGGTACACCGGGGAGCTGTTTTTT. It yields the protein CASAQGYTGELFF.

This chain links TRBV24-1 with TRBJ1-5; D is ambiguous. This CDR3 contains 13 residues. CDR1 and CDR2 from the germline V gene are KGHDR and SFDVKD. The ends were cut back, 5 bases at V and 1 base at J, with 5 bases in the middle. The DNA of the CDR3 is TGTGCCACCAGTGGCAACAGCAATCAGCCCCAGCATTTT. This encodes CATSGNSNQPQHF.

CDR3 nucleotide sequence: TGTGCCAGCAGTGAAGAAGGGGGCTCCCCCCGCTACGAGCAGTACTTC. Protein: CASSEEGGSPRYEQYF. The V and J genes are TRBV6-1 and TRBJ2-7; 7 nucleotides line up with TRBD1. Germline V CDR1 and CDR2: MNHNS, SASEGT. The V and J ends lost 1 base and 3 bases, in that order; junction bases with no gene match: 9. The length of the CDR3 is 16 residues.

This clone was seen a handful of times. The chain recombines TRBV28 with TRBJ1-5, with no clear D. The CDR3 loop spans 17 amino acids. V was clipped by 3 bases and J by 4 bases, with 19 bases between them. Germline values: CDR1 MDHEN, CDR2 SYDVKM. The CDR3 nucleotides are TGTGCCAGCAGTTTGTTCAGGCATTATGGGGAAAATCAGCCCCAGCATTTT. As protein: CASSLFRHYGENQPQHF.

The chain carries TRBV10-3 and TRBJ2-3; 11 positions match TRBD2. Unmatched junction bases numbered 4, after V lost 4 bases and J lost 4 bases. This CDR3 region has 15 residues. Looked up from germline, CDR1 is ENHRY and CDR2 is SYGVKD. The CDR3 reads CAISATSGSSDTQYF. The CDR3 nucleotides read TGTGCCATCAGTGCTACTAGCGGGAGTTCAGATACGCAGTATTTT.

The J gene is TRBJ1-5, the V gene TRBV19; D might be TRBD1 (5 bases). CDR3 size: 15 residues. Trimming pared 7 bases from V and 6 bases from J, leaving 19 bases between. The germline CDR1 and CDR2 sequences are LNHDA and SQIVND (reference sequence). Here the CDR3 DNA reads TGTGCCAGTATGGGGGGACCTGGCCTTCGTCAGCCCCAGCATTTT. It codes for CASMGGPGLRQPQHF.

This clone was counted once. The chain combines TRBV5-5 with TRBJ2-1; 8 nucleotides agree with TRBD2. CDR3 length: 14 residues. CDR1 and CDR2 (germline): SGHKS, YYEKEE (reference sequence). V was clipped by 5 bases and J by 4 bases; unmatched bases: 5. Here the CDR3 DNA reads TGTGCCAGCAGACTAGCGGATAAGTACAATGAGCAGTTCTTC. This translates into CASRLADKYNEQFF.

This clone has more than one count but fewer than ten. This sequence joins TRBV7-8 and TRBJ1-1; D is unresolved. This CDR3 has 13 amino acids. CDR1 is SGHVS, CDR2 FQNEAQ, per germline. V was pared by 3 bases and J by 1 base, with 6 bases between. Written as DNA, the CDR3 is TGTGCCAGCAGCTTTTCCGGGAACACTGAAGCTTTCTTT. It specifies CASSFSGNTEAFF.

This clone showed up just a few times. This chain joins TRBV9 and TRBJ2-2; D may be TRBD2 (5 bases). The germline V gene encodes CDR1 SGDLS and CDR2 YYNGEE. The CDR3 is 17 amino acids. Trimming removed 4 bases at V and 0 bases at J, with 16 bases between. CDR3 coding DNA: TGTGCCAGCAGCCCACGACCGAATAGCGCGAACACCGGGGAGCTGTTTTTT. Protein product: CASSPRPNSANTGELFF.

The CDR3, as DNA: TGTGCCAGCACCGGAGGGCTCGAATACGAGCAGTACTTC. Protein sequence: CASTGGLEYEQYF. This chain uses TRBV2 with TRBJ2-7; D perhaps matches TRBD2 (6 bases). Germline V CDR1 and CDR2: SNHLY, FYNNEI. The length of the CDR3 is 13 residues. Trimming pared 7 bases from V and 4 bases from J, leaving 14 bases between.

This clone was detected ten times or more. The CDR3 region is CASSQETGPLSRETQYF. The CDR3 DNA is TGTGCCAGCAGCCAAGAAACAGGGCCCCTTTCCCGAGAGACCCAGTACTTC. The V and J genes are TRBV14 and TRBJ2-5, with D perhaps TRBD1 (6 bases). This CDR3 spans 17 amino acids. Trimming pared 0 bases from V and 4 bases from J, leaving 18 bases between. Germline V gene sequence: CDR1 SGHDN, CDR2 FVKESK.

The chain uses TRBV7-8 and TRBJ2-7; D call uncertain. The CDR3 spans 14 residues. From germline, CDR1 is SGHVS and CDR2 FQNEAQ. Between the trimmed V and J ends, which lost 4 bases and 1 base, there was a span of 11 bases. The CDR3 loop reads CASSSPDPSYEQYF. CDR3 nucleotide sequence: TGTGCCAGCAGCTCCCCCGATCCGTCCTACGAGCAGTACTTC.

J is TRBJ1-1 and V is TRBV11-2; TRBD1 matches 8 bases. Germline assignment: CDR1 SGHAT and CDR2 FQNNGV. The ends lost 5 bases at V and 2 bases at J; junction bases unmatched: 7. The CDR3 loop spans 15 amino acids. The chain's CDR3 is CASSLKTGDNTEAFF. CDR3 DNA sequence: TGTGCCAGCAGCCTCAAGACAGGGGATAACACTGAAGCTTTCTTT.

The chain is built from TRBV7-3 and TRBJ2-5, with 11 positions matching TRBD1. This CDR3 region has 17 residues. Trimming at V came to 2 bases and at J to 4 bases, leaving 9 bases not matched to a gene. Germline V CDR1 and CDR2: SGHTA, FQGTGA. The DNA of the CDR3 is TGTGCCAGCAGCTTATCGAGGACAGGGGGCGGAGGAGAGACCCAGTACTTC. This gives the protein CASSLSRTGGGGETQYF.

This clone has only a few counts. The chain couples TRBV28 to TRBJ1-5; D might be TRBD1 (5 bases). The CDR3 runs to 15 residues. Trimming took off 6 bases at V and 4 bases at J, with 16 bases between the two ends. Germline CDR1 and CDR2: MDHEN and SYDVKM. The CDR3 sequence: CASRGEGDPNQPQHF. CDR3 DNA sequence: TGTGCCAGCAGGGGGGAAGGGGATCCAAATCAGCCCCAGCATTTT.

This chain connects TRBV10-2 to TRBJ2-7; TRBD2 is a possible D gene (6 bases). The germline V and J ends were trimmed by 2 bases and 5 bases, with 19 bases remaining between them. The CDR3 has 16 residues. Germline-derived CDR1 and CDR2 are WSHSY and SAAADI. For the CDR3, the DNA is TGCGCCAGCAGTGAGCTGGGGCTCGGGGACTTCCACGAGCAGTACTTC. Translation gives CASSELGLGDFHEQYF.

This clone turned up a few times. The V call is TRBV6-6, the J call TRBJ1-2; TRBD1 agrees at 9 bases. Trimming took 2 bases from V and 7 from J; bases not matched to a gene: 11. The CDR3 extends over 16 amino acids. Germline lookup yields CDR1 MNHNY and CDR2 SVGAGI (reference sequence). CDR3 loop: CASSYGGRGTGSGYTF. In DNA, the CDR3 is TGTGCCAGCAGTTACGGAGGCCGCGGGACAGGGTCTGGCTACACCTTC.

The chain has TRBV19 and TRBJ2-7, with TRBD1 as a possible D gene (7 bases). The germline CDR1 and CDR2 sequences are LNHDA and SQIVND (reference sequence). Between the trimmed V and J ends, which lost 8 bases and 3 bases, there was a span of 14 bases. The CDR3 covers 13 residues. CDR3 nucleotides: TGTGCCAGTTCGCGGCAGGGGGGCTACGAGCAGTACTTC. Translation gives CASSRQGGYEQYF.

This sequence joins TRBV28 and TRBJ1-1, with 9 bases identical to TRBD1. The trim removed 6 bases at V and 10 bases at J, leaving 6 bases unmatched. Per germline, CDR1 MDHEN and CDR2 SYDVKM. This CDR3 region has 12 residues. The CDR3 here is CASSGTGLGAFF. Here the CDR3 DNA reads TGTGCCAGCAGCGGGACAGGGCTCGGAGCTTTCTTT.

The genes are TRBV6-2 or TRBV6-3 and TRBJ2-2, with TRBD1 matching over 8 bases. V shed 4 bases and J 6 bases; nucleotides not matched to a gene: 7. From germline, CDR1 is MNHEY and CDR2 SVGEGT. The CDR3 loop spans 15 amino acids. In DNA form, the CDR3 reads TGTGCCAGCAGTTTCAGGGGGCAGGGGTCCGGGGAGCTGTTTTTT. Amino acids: CASSFRGQGSGELFF.

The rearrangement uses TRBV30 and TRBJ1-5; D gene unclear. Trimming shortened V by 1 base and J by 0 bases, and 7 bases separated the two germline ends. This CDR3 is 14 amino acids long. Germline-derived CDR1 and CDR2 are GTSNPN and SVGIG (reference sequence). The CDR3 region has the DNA TGTGCCTGGAGTGGTGGAAATAGCAATCAGCCCCAGCATTTT. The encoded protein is CAWSGGNSNQPQHF.

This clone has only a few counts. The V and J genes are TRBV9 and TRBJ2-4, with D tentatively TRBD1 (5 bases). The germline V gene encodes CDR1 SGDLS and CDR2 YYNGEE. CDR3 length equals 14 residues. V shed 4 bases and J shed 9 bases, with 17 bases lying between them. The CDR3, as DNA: TGTGCCAGCAGCACAGGCCTGGTACCGGTCATTCAGTACTTC. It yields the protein CASSTGLVPVIQYF. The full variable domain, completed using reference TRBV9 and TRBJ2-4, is DSGVTQTPKHLITATGQRVTLRCSPRSGDLSVYWYQQSLDQGLQFLIQYYNGEERAKGNILERFSAQQFPDLHSELNLSSLELGDSALYFCASSTGLVPVIQYFGAGTRLSVL.

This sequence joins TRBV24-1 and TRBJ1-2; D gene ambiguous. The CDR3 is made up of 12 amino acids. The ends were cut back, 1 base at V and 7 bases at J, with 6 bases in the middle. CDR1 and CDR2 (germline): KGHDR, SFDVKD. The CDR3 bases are TGTGCCACCAGTGATTTCTCGACTGGCTACACCTTC. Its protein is CATSDFSTGYTF.

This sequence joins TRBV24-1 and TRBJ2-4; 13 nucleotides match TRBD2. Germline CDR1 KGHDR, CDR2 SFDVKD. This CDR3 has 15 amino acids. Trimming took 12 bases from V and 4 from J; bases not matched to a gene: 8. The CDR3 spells CAPGTSGIGKNIQYF. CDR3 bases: TGTGCCCCCGGGACTAGCGGGATCGGGAAAAACATTCAGTACTTC.

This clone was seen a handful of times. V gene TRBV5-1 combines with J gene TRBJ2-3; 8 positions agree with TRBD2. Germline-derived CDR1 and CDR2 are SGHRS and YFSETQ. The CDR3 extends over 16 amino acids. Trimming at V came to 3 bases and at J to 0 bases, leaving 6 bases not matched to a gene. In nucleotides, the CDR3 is TGCGCCAGCAGCTACCTACTAGCGGAAAGCACAGATACGCAGTATTTT. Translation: CASSYLLAESTDTQYF. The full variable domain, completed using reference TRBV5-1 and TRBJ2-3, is KAGVTQTPRYLIKTRGQQVTLSCSPISGHRSVSWYQQTPGQGLQFLFEYFSETQRNKGNFPGRFSGRQFSNSRSEMNVSTLELGDSALYLCASSYLLAESTDTQYFGPGTRLTVL.

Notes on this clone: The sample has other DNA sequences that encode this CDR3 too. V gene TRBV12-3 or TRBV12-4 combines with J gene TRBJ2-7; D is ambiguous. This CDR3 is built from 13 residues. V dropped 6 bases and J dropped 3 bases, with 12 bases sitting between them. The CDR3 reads CASRGKAHYEQYF. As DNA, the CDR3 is TGTGCCAGCAGGGGAAAGGCCCACTACGAGCAGTACTTC.

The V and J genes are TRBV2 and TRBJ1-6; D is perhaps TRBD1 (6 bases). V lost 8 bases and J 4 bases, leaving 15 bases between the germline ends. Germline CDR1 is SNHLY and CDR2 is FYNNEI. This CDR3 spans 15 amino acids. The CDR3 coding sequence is TGTGCCAGCCGACTATTTGGACAGTATAATTCACCCCTCCACTTT. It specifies CASRLFGQYNSPLHF.

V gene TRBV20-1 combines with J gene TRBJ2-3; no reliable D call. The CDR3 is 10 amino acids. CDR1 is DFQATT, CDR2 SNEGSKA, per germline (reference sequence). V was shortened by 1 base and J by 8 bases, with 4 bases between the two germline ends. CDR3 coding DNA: TGCAGTGCTAGAGGTGTTACGCAGTATTTT. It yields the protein CSARGVTQYF.

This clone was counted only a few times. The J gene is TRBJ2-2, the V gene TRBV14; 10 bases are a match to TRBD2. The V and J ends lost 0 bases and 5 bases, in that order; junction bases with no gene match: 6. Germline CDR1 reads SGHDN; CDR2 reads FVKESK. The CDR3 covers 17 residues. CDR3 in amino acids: CASSQDVLAGRTGELFF. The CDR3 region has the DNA TGTGCCAGCAGCCAAGACGTACTAGCGGGAAGGACCGGGGAGCTGTTTTTT.

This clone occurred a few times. The CDR3 is CASSPTGLSFPGELFF. The CDR3 DNA sequence: TGTGCCAGCAGCCCGACCGGACTTAGCTTCCCCGGGGAGCTGTTTTTT. J is TRBJ2-2 and V is TRBV3-1 (or the pseudogene TRBV3-2), with TRBD2 as a possible D gene (5 bases). CDR3 size: 16 residues. Germline loops: CDR1 LGHDT, CDR2 YNNKEL (reference sequence). Trimming removed 4 bases at V and 6 bases at J, with 18 bases between.

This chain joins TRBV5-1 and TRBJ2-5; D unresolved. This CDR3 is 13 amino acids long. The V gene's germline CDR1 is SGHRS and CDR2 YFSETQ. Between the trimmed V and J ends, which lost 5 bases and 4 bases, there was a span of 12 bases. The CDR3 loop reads CASSQSGAETQYF. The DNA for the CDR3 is TGCGCCAGCAGTCAATCAGGAGCAGAGACCCAGTACTTC. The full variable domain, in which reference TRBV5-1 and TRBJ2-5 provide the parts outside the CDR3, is KAGVTQTPRYLIKTRGQQVTLSCSPISGHRSVSWYQQTPGQGLQFLFEYFSETQRNKGNFPGRFSGRQFSNSRSEMNVSTLELGDSALYLCASSQSGAETQYFGPGTRLLVL.

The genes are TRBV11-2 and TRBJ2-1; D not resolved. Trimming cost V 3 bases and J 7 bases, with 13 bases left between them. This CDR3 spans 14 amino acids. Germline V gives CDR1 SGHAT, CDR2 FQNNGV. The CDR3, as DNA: TGTGCCAGCAGCTTCCGTACCAGGCTTAATGAGCAGTTCTTC. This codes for CASSFRTRLNEQFF.